The 16 T cell receptor beta chains below were found in one sample sequenced in a study of blood T cell repertoires in COVID-19. Using immunoSEQ multiplex PCR, the repertoire was profiled, and TCRdb retains in-frame clones only, with some absent. This sample has about 200,000 clones, with roughly 80% found just once. The sample comprised peripheral blood. These TCRs come from a woman of 80 years or more with acute or convalescent COVID-19.

V and J are TRBV14 and TRBJ2-5; 7 bases map to TRBD1. Germline V lookup: CDR1 SGHDN, CDR2 FVKESK. With 4 bases clipped from V and 4 bases from J, the junction kept 6 bases outside the gene matches. The CDR3 runs to 14 residues. The DNA of the CDR3 is TGTGCCAGCAGCCGCGACAGGGTGGGAGAGACCCAGTACTTC. It specifies CASSRDRVGETQYF.

This chain links TRBV9 with TRBJ2-5; TRBD2 matches at 14 bases. The V gene's germline CDR1 is SGDLS and CDR2 YYNGEE. The CDR3 spans 15 residues. V was pared by 3 bases and J by 4 bases, with 2 bases of the junction left unmatched. In nucleotides, the CDR3 is TGTGCCAGCAGCGGCGGACTAGCGGGAGGAGAGACCCAGTACTTC. Protein product: CASSGGLAGGETQYF.

The rearrangement joins TRBV2 to TRBJ1-4, with D unclear. Germline CDR1 reads SNHLY; CDR2 reads FYNNEI. V dropped 5 bases and J dropped 8 bases, with 12 bases sitting between them. The CDR3 sequence is 13 residues long. CDR3 in DNA: TGTGCCAGCAGTACCGAGGGAACGGAAAAACTGTTTTTT. This gives the protein CASSTEGTEKLFF.

The V and J genes are TRBV5-6 and TRBJ2-3, with 9 nucleotides matching TRBD1. There are 17 residues in the CDR3. In germline, CDR1 is SGHDT, CDR2 YYEEEE. V gave up 0 bases and J gave up 5 bases; unmatched junction bases: 10. The CDR3 nucleotides read TGTGCCAGCAGCTTGGACCGAACAGGGGGCGCGAAAGATACGCAGTATTTT. Its protein is CASSLDRTGGAKDTQYF.

This clone appeared a few times. The DNA of the CDR3 is TGCGCCAGCAGCTTGGAGGCTAGCGGGCAAATAGGGTACAATGAGCAGTTCTTC. This sequence encodes CASSLEASGQIGYNEQFF. The V call is TRBV5-1, the J call TRBJ2-1, with 8 bases lining up with TRBD2. CDR3 size: 18 residues. CDR1 is SGHRS, CDR2 YFSETQ, per germline. Germline trimming cut 0 bases from V and 4 bases from J; bases unmatched to any gene: 12.

V gene TRBV5-1 combines with J gene TRBJ2-1; a weak D match, TRBD1 (5 bases). The CDR3 consists of 14 residues. Germline CDR1 SGHRS, CDR2 YFSETQ. Trimming took 1 base from V and 5 from J, leaving 10 bases between them. Written as DNA, the CDR3 is TGCGCCAGCAGCTTGAATCAGGGAAACAATGAGCAGTTCTTC. This gives the protein CASSLNQGNNEQFF.

The chain combines TRBV28 with TRBJ2-7; TRBD1 agrees at 8 bases. V trimming: 6 bases; J trimming: 5 bases; junction bases outside the gene matches: 9. Germline assignment: CDR1 MDHEN and CDR2 SYDVKM. The CDR3 totals 14 residues. The CDR3 nucleotides read TGTGCCAGCAGACGACAGGGGCGCCCCCACGAGCAGTACTTC. This codes for CASRRQGRPHEQYF.

This sequence joins TRBV6-4 and TRBJ1-1; 8 nucleotides match TRBD1. Trimming removed 3 bases from V and 4 bases from J; junction bases left unmatched: 4. Germline V gives CDR1 MRHNA, CDR2 SNTAGT. This CDR3 has 14 residues. The CDR3 spells CASSDQGAGTEAFF. In DNA, the CDR3 is TGTGCCAGCAGTGATCAGGGGGCGGGCACTGAAGCTTTCTTT.

This chain uses TRBV14 with TRBJ1-1; D is possibly TRBD1 (5 bases). Germline V lookup: CDR1 SGHDN, CDR2 FVKESK. CDR3 length equals 14 residues. Trimming took off 0 bases at V and 9 bases at J, with 14 bases between the two ends. The CDR3 reads CASSQDLSQGKAFF. The CDR3 DNA is TGTGCCAGCAGCCAAGATCTATCTCAGGGAAAAGCTTTCTTT.

The chain employs TRBV10-3 and TRBJ2-1; TRBD1 matches 7 bases. Germline V lookup: CDR1 ENHRY, CDR2 SYGVKD. V lost 5 bases to trimming and J lost 7 bases; unmatched junction nucleotides: 11. The CDR3 covers 15 residues. The DNA of the CDR3 is TGTGCCATCAGTAGACAGGGTTCCTCTGGGAATGAGCAGTTCTTC. It specifies CAISRQGSSGNEQFF.

This chain joins TRBV3-1 (or the pseudogene TRBV3-2) and TRBJ1-2; TRBD1 agrees at 8 bases. The J segment lost 7 bases and the V segment lost 4 bases, leaving 5 bases of the junction unmatched. The CDR3 has 13 residues. Per the germline V gene, CDR1 is LGHDT and CDR2 is YNNKEL (reference sequence). In DNA, the CDR3 is TGTGCCAGCAGCCCCACAGGGGGATCTGGCTACACCTTC. Protein product: CASSPTGGSGYTF.

The V and J genes are TRBV14 and TRBJ2-3, with D unresolved. The length of the CDR3 is 12 residues. The V gene lost 4 bases and the J gene lost 6 bases, with 8 bases spanning the gap. The germline V gene has CDR1 SGHDN and CDR2 FVKESK. Here the CDR3 DNA reads TGTGCCAGCAGCCCCTTCCAGGATACGCAGTATTTT. It encodes CASSPFQDTQYF.

The V gene is TRBV29-1, the J gene TRBJ1-5; 7 nucleotides line up with TRBD1. V shed 1 base, J shed 0 bases, and the junction held 6 bases outside the gene matches. The CDR3 is 16 residues long. The V gene's germline CDR1 is SQVTM and CDR2 ANQGSEA. In DNA form, the CDR3 reads TGCAGCGTTGAAGTTTCAGGGGGGAATAGCAATCAGCCCCAGCATTTT. Translation: CSVEVSGGNSNQPQHF.

The J gene is TRBJ2-7, the V gene TRBV21-1; TRBD2 is the table's D call and was not checked against the DNA. TRBV21-1 is listed as a pseudogene. This CDR3 spans 13 amino acids. CDR3 residues: CARPRRTSYEQYF. CDR3 in DNA: TGTGCCAGGCCACGGAGGACCTCCTACGAGCAGTACTTC.

This clone has just a few counts. This chain connects TRBV27 to TRBJ1-6, with D possibly matching TRBD1 (5 bases). Germline V gene data show CDR1 as MNHEY and CDR2 as SMNVEV (reference sequence). V gave up 5 bases and J gave up 5 bases, with 10 bases separating them. The CDR3 totals 14 residues. The CDR3 protein is CASSRTTDNSPLHF. CDR3 sequence (DNA): TGTGCCAGCAGTAGGACAACTGATAATTCACCCCTCCACTTT.

The V and J genes are TRBV19 and TRBJ2-2; 9 positions match TRBD1. From germline, CDR1 is LNHDA and CDR2 SQIVND (reference sequence). This CDR3 spans 14 amino acids. The ends lost 5 bases at V and 5 bases at J; junction bases unmatched: 3. In DNA form, the CDR3 reads TGTGCCAGTAGTCCAGGACAGGGGACCGGGGAGCTGTTTTTT. This encodes CASSPGQGTGELFF.